This is a list of T cell receptor beta chains from one sample in a study of T cell changes during pregnancy in multiple sclerosis. The repertoire was sequenced with immunoSEQ multiplex PCR; TCRdb's copy has only in-frame clones and lacks some. The table has some 38,000 clones, approximately 91% seen once. The sample here was CD8+ T cells from peripheral blood mononuclear cells, taken after pregnancy. The receptors originated from a female donor with multiple sclerosis, enrolled in a pregnancy study. CDR3s include the opening cysteine and the closing phenylalanine or tryptophan. The D gene is left open where the match is weak. Expanded clones get a size class; other rows say once, few or many, or leave the size out.

>TRBD2|TRBJ2-3|.|TRBV10-3
CAISPRGGFGDTQYF
TGTGCCATCAGCCCGCGGGGGGGCTTTGGAGATACGCAGTATTTT
>.|TRBJ2-1|.|TRBV6-5
CASSYAKTGYEQFF
TGTGCCAGCAGTTACGCGAAGACGGGGTATGAGCAGTTCTTC
>.|TRBJ2-2|.|TRBV7-9
CASGQSGELFF
TGTGCCAGCGGACAGTCCGGGGAGCTGTTTTTT
>TRBD2|TRBJ2-3|.|TRBV7-9
CASSSIAGGPMNTQYF
TGTGCCAGCAGCTCAATAGCGGGGGGGCCAATGAATACGCAGTATTTT
>.|TRBJ1-1|.|TRBV27
CASRQGSGKNTEAFF
TGTGCCAGCAGACAGGGCTCCGGGAAAAACACTGAAGCTTTCTTT
>TRBD2|TRBJ2-1|few|TRBV19
CASSPRGLAGVYNEQFF
TGTGCCAGTAGTCCTAGGGGCCTAGCGGGGGTATACAATGAGCAGTTCTTC
>TRBD2|TRBJ2-1|.|TRBV19
CASSIELADSYNEQFF
TGTGCCAGTAGTATAGAGCTAGCGGACTCCTACAATGAGCAGTTCTTC
>TRBD2|TRBJ2-7|.|TRBV7-8
CASSLRGEVGEQYF
TGTGCCAGCAGCTTACGGGGGGAAGTTGGCGAGCAGTACTTC
>TRBD1|TRBJ1-4|once|TRBV6-5
CASSIGQGVEKLFF
TGTGCCAGCAGTATCGGACAGGGGGTGGAAAAACTGTTTTTT
>TRBD2|TRBJ2-7|.|TRBV7-2
CASSTRTSAAYEQYF
TGTGCCAGCAGCACCCGGACTAGCGCGGCCTACGAGCAGTACTTC
>.|TRBJ2-2|.|TRBV28
CASSSSTGLNTGELFF
TGTGCCAGCAGCTCGAGTACAGGGCTGAACACCGGGGAGCTGTTTTTT
>TRBD2|TRBJ2-5|.|TRBV11-2
CASSLRLAGDQETQYF
TGTGCCAGCAGCTTACGACTAGCGGGAGACCAAGAGACCCAGTACTTC
>TRBD1|TRBJ2-1|.|TRBV5-1
CASSLRTGYYNEQFF
TGCGCCAGCAGCCTGAGGACAGGATACTACAATGAGCAGTTCTTC
>TRBD2|TRBJ2-5|.|TRBV2
CASSDGLAGGPGETQYF
TGTGCCAGCAGTGATGGCCTAGCGGGAGGGCCGGGAGAGACCCAGTACTTC
>TRBD2|TRBJ2-7|.|TRBV5-4
CASSLGLAGGSYEQYF
TGTGCCAGCAGCTTGGGACTAGCGGGAGGGTCCTACGAGCAGTACTTC
>TRBD1|TRBJ1-2|.|TRBV6-5
CASSSGTGVGGYTF
TGTGCCAGCAGTTCCGGGACAGGGGTGGGTGGCTACACCTTC
>.|TRBJ1-1|.|TRBV9
CASSVTGRGTEAFF
TGTGCCAGCAGCGTGACAGGACGCGGCACTGAAGCTTTCTTT
>.|TRBJ1-4|.|TRBV27
CASSLTATNEKLFF
TGTGCCAGCAGTTTGACAGCAACTAATGAAAAACTGTTTTTT
>.|TRBJ2-5|once|TRBV7-2
CASRGSGEETQYF
TGTGCCAGCAGGGGGAGTGGGGAGGAGACCCAGTACTTC
>.|TRBJ2-1|.|TRBV27
CASSLSLRNEQFF
TGTGCCAGCAGTTTATCGCTGCGCAATGAGCAGTTCTTC
>.|TRBJ1-1|.|TRBV2
CAKLGDLGSRVNTEAFF
TGTGCCAAGCTCGGAGACCTTGGCTCCAGGGTGAACACTGAAGCTTTCTTT
>TRBD1|TRBJ1-1|.|TRBV7-8
CASSPWTGLGGTEAFF
TGTGCCAGCAGCCCCTGGACAGGGCTTGGTGGCACTGAAGCTTTCTTT
>.|TRBJ2-1|once|TRBV29-1
CSVDRLQGATNNEQFF
TGCAGCGTTGATCGCCTCCAGGGTGCAACGAACAATGAGCAGTTCTTC
>.|TRBJ2-3|.|TRBV6-1
CASSEAAGQEPDTQYF
TGTGCCAGCAGTGAAGCGGCAGGACAAGAACCAGATACGCAGTATTTT
>TRBD2|TRBJ2-1|.|TRBV27
CASSWTSGRAAEQFF
TGTGCCAGCAGTTGGACTAGCGGGAGGGCCGCGGAGCAGTTCTTC
>.|TRBJ1-1|.|TRBV27
CASSRYRDTEAFF
TGTGCCAGCAGTCGATACAGAGACACTGAAGCTTTCTTT
>.|TRBJ1-1|.|TRBV6-1
CASRGQGWTDTEAFF
TGTGCCAGCAGAGGTCAGGGATGGACCGACACTGAAGCTTTCTTT
>.|TRBJ2-3|.|TRBV9
CASSPQGLSTDTQYF
TGTGCCAGCAGCCCGCAGGGGCTTAGCACAGATACGCAGTATTTT
>.|TRBJ2-1|.|TRBV27
CASSLTPQEQFF
TGTGCCAGCAGTTTAACCCCCCAGGAGCAGTTCTTC
>.|TRBJ2-1|few|TRBV9
CASTSDSASDEQFF
TGTGCCAGCACTAGCGATTCGGCCTCCGATGAGCAGTTCTTC
>TRBD1|TRBJ2-7|.|TRBV7-9
CASSQGQARYEQYF
TGTGCCAGCAGCCAAGGACAGGCCCGGTACGAGCAGTACTTC
>.|TRBJ2-6|.|TRBV25-1
CASLESGANVLTF
TGTGCCAGCCTAGAGTCTGGGGCCAACGTCCTGACTTTC
>.|TRBJ2-3|.|TRBV9
CASSPGRGWTDTQYF
TGTGCCAGCAGCCCCGGAAGGGGATGGACAGATACGCAGTATTTT
>.|TRBJ2-1|.|TRBV27
CASSLPGRISEQFF
TGTGCCAGCAGTTTACCGGGTCGGATCAGTGAGCAGTTCTTC
>TRBD1|TRBJ1-5|few|TRBV29-1
CSAGQVDQPQHF
TGCAGCGCTGGACAGGTTGATCAGCCCCAGCATTTT
>.|TRBJ2-1|.|TRBV9
CASSVVGGLYNEQFF
TGTGCCAGCAGCGTAGTGGGGGGGCTCTACAATGAGCAGTTCTTC
>TRBD2|TRBJ2-1|few|TRBV7-9
CASSLDRGGVNEQFF
TGTGCCAGCAGCTTGGACCGGGGGGGGGTGAATGAGCAGTTCTTC